The TCR beta chain under discussion was sequenced for a study of blood T cell repertoires in COVID-19. In the study overall: Some COVID-19 samples were acute and others convalescent; all came from the United States, Italy and Spain.

Per the authors' pipeline: Nucleated cell counts were estimated from reference gene primer amplification. The assay was immunoSEQ multiplex PCR, and TCRdb's table has in-frame clones only and misses some. The V and J calls and the clone size are those of that table, but D and trimming were determined from the DNA. This table holds 99,000 or so clones, 84% found once. The CDR3 runs to 16 residues. V trimming: 1 base; J trimming: 8 bases; junction bases outside the gene matches: 10. CDR1 LNHNV and CDR2 YYDKDF come from the germline V gene (reference sequence). The V gene is TRBV15, the J gene TRBJ2-1; 8 bases match TRBD2. Sequenced: peripheral blood. The sequence came from a man aged 55 to 70 with acute or convalescent COVID-19. The CDR3 protein is CATSRGWSGSKDEQFF. In DNA, the CDR3 is TGTGCCACCAGCAGAGGGTGGAGCGGGAGTAAGGATGAGCAGTTCTTC.